Listed below are T cell receptor beta chains from one sample, sequenced in a study of blood T cell repertoires in COVID-19. Assay used: immunoSEQ multiplex PCR; TCRdb lists only in-frame clones, some missing. The table includes over 100,000 clones, roughly 84% detected once. Sequenced material: peripheral blood. The receptors here all came from a woman at least 80 years old with active or convalescent COVID-19. The CDR3 runs from the conserved cysteine through the conserved F or W. Fields, in order: V gene, J gene, D gene, clone size, CDR3 DNA, CDR3 protein. D genes are given only for firm matches. Size is omitted from some rows. Given values are once, few, many or a class for expanded clones.

TRBV5-4,TRBJ2-1,-,-,TGTGCCAGCAGCTTGGCCTCTAGCGCGGTAATCAATGAGCAGTTCTTC,CASSLASSAVINEQFF
TRBV5-8,TRBJ1-2,-,-,TGTGCCAGCAGCTTGTGGTCGGATGGCTACACCTTC,CASSLWSDGYTF
TRBV18,TRBJ2-7,TRBD1,-,TGTGCCAGCTCACCATTTTCAGGGGGCCCCTACGAGCAGTACTTC,CASSPFSGGPYEQYF
TRBV2,TRBJ2-2,-,-,TGTGCCAGCATCGTAACTAACCCACCCGGGGAGCTGTTTTTT,CASIVTNPPGELFF
TRBV5-1,TRBJ1-1,TRBD1,many,TGCGCCAGCAGCCACGGGACAGGGGGAGGCACTGAAGCTTTCTTT,CASSHGTGGGTEAFF
TRBV7-3,TRBJ2-6,TRBD1,-,TGTGCCAGCAGCTGGGACAGGGCGGCTGGGGCCAACGTCCTGACTTTC,CASSWDRAAGANVLTF
TRBV11-2,TRBJ2-7,TRBD2,-,TGTGCCAGCAGCTCGTCGGCGGGACTAGCGGGTATCAACGAGCAGTACTTC,CASSSSAGLAGINEQYF
TRBV6-5,TRBJ2-7,-,-,TGTGCCAGCAGAGGATCAGGGGCGGACGAGCAGTACTTC,CASRGSGADEQYF
TRBV7-9,TRBJ2-7,-,-,TGTGCCAGCAGCTTAGAGGGGGGGCGATACGAGCAGTACTTC,CASSLEGGRYEQYF
TRBV28,TRBJ2-3,-,-,TGTGCCAGCAGTTTATGGGGCTGGGACTCCCATTCCACGAATACGCAGTATTTT,CASSLWGWDSHSTNTQYF